This TCR beta chain was retrieved from a study of molecular identifiers for immune sequencing clone quantification. The authors built bulk TCR libraries by previously described methods with listed TCR primers. Via MiXCR, TCRdb re-called the PCR reads, giving one row per CDR3 protein. The sample records some 40,000 distinct CDR3 sequences, nearly 25% being singletons. Sequencing libraries of naive CD8 cells derived from roughly 18,000 to 920,000 sorted cells with 10%, 30% or 50% RNA. For naive CD8 T cells, sorting used the CD8+CD4-CCR7+CD45RA+ phenotype. This TCR derives from a human donor in good health. Some libraries in this study had Jurkat cell RNA spiked in. The material sequenced was naive CD8+ T cells from blood, with Jurkat cell RNA spiked in. Subset denoted: FACS-sorted CD8+CD4-CCR7+CD45RA+ naive T cells.

The CDR3 sequence: CASSYLASLAINIQYF. CDR3 sequence (DNA): TGTGCCAGCAGTTACCTGGCATCCCTAGCCATTAACATTCAGTACTTC. The rearrangement joins TRBV6-5 to TRBJ2-4; D is possibly TRBD2 (5 bases). The V gene's germline CDR1 is MNHEY and CDR2 SVGAGI. There are 16 residues in the CDR3. Trimming cost V 2 bases and J 7 bases, with 18 bases left between them.